The 25 T cell receptor beta chains below all came from one sample that was sequenced in a study of T cell clonality in common variable immunodeficiency. TCRdb's table, derived via immunoSEQ multiplex PCR, lists solely in-frame clones and lacks some. The sample shows tens of thousands of clones, no singletons; the ten largest hold about 1.5%. What was sequenced was peripheral blood mononuclear cells. All receptors come from a person aged 18 to 70 in good health.

This clone was observed at least ten times. The read terminates 3 residues before the CDR3 end, so the remaining end is supplied by the germline J gene. The chain employs TRBV12-3 or TRBV12-4 and TRBJ2-1, with 10 bases matching TRBD2. The CDR3 has 14 amino acids. V trimming: 7 bases; J trimming: 4 bases; junction bases outside the gene matches: 4. The DNA read from the CDR3 is TGTGCCAGCACGAGGACTAGCGGTTACAATGAG. It is translated as CASTRTSGYNE. The whole CDR3 sequence is CASTRTSGYNEQFF.

This clone was recorded at least ten times. From the germline J gene comes the end of the CDR3, since the read stops 3 residues before it. The chain is built from TRBV7-6 and TRBJ2-6; D is possibly TRBD1 or TRBD2 (5 bases each). This CDR3 spans 15 amino acids. V lost 5 bases and J 0 bases, leaving 8 bases between the germline ends. CDR1 and CDR2 from the germline V gene are SGHVS and FNYEAQ. The CDR3 DNA, read in part, is TGTGCCAGCAGCCCGAGGGGCTCTGGGGCCAACGTC. Encoded protein: CASSPRGSGANV. The whole CDR3 reads CASSPRGSGANVLTF.

This clone was detected many times. The read comes to an end 3 residues before the CDR3 does, leaving the germline J gene to fill in the end. The chain uses TRBV7-9 and TRBJ2-1; D might be TRBD2 (6 bases). V was trimmed by 11 bases and J by 0 bases, leaving 17 bases between them. The CDR3 extends over 15 amino acids. Germline CDR1 and CDR2: SEHNR and FQNEAQ (reference sequence). CDR3 protein: CALSAGSVSYNEQFF. The DNA read from the CDR3 is TGTGCCCTGAGTGCGGGAAGCGTCTCCTACAATGAG.

There are many counts of this clone. The sequence runs out 3 residues before the end of the CDR3; the remainder is reconstructed from the germline J gene. This rearrangement joins TRBV20-1 to TRBJ2-6, with 8 bases that match TRBD1. The germline CDR1 and CDR2 sequences are DFQATT and SNEGSKA (reference sequence). The CDR3 runs to 16 residues. Germline trimming cut 6 bases from V and 0 bases from J; bases unmatched to any gene: 7. The CDR3 loop is CSAWTGPSSGANVLTF. The CDR3 bases that were read are TGCAGTGCCTGGACAGGGCCGTCCTCTGGGGCCAACGTC.

This clone was counted at least ten times. The read stops 3 residues short of the end of the CDR3; the missing end is completed from the germline J gene. The chain joins TRBV20-1 to TRBJ2-5; 8 positions match TRBD2. Looked up from germline, CDR1 is DFQATT and CDR2 is SNEGSKA (reference sequence). V lost 1 base to trimming and J lost 2 bases; unmatched junction nucleotides: 3. This CDR3 is built from 14 residues. The CDR3 is CSARAGGLQETQYF. The CDR3 bases that were read are TGCAGTGCTAGAGCGGGGGGGCTGCAAGAGACC.

Many counts were recorded for this clone. The read halts 3 residues ahead of the CDR3 end, with the missing end drawn from the germline J gene. The rearrangement uses TRBV6-1 and TRBJ2-1; 13 bases are a match to TRBD2. Germline V lookup: CDR1 MNHNS, CDR2 SASEGT. V dropped 4 bases and J dropped 9; count of bases not matched to a gene: 6. The CDR3 is made up of 15 amino acids. Incomplete CDR3 DNA: TGTGCCAGCAGTGGGGGACTAGCGGGATTGCTTGAG. Translated: CASSGGLAGLLE. From start to end, the CDR3 is CASSGGLAGLLEQFF.

This clone is medium-sized by share. The read falls 3 residues short of the CDR3 end, and the missing part is taken from the germline J gene. The V call is TRBV7-9, the J call TRBJ1-4; possibly TRBD1 for D (6 bases). Germline lookup yields CDR1 SEHNR and CDR2 FQNEAQ (reference sequence). Trimming stripped 4 bases from V and 5 bases from J, with 11 bases between. The CDR3 sequence is 14 residues long. The CDR3: CASSSSGTNEKLFF. CDR3 DNA, as far as it was read: TGTGCCAGCAGCTCCTCCGGGACAAATGAAAAA.

This clone came up many times. The DNA ends 3 residues before the CDR3 does, and the rest of the CDR3 is filled in from the germline J gene. The chain carries TRBV29-1 and TRBJ2-3, with 9 bases aligning to TRBD1. The CDR3 is 13 amino acids. Unmatched junction bases numbered 3, after V lost 4 bases and J lost 4 bases. Germline assignment: CDR1 SQVTM and CDR2 ANQGSEA. The sequenced part of the CDR3 DNA is TGCAGCGTTGTGGACAGGGGCGCAGATACG. Translated: CSVVDRGADT. The whole CDR3 is CSVVDRGADTQYF.

The sample holds many counts of this clone. Coverage ceases 3 residues before the CDR3 finishes, and the germline J gene fills in the end. The V call is TRBV16, the J call TRBJ1-2, with TRBD1 matching over 12 bases. V was pared by 4 bases and J by 5 bases, with 5 bases of the junction left unmatched. The CDR3 loop spans 15 amino acids. Per the germline V gene, CDR1 is KGHSY and CDR2 is FQNENV. The covered CDR3 bases are TGTGCCAGCAGCCCCCGGGACAGGGGGCTTTATGGC. Protein sequence: CASSPRDRGLYG. The full CDR3 sequence reads CASSPRDRGLYGYTF.

This clone was observed many times. The read ends 3 residues shy of where the CDR3 ends; the end is completed using the germline J gene. The chain recombines TRBV7-8 with TRBJ2-5; 10 positions match TRBD2. Germline CDR1 SGHVS, CDR2 FQNEAQ. This CDR3 has 14 residues. After removal of 2 bases from V and 4 bases from J, the junction contained 1 base not matched to a gene. CDR3 protein: CASSLLAGVETQYF. CDR3 DNA (partial): TGTGCCAGCAGCTTACTAGCGGGAGTAGAGACC.

This clone was recorded at least ten times. From the germline J gene comes the end of the CDR3, since the read stops 3 residues before it. The chain couples TRBV20-1 to TRBJ1-5; 9 nucleotides align to TRBD1. The CDR3 runs 15 residues. The junction had 11 bases not matched to a gene; V was cut back by 4 bases and J by 7 bases. CDR1 and CDR2 (germline): DFQATT, SNEGSKA (reference sequence). CDR3 residues: CSATQGGDRDQPQHF. The CDR3 DNA, read in part, is TGCAGTGCTACGCAAGGAGGGGACAGGGACCAGCCC.

A few counts support this clone. With a much larger clone just one base away, this may be a read error. The read gets to within 3 residues of the CDR3 end, and the germline J gene fills in the rest. The chain joins TRBV7-2 to TRBJ1-6; no firm D call. Germline CDR1 reads SGHTA; CDR2 reads FQGNSA. The CDR3 loop spans 14 amino acids. CDR3 residues: CAGSLAQRDSPLHF. CDR3 DNA, as far as it was read: TGTGCCGGCAGCTTAGCGCAACGGGATTCACCC.

On this clone: Just one base apart from a much larger clone, this may be a read error. The CDR3 is cut off 3 residues early in the read; its end comes from the germline J gene. The V call is TRBV19, the J call TRBJ2-1, with 9 bases fitting TRBD1. Germline V gives CDR1 LNHDA, CDR2 SQIVND (reference sequence). This CDR3 is 15 amino acids long. With 7 bases clipped from V and 1 base from J, the junction kept 5 bases outside the gene matches. The CDR3 sequence is CASNPGTGSYNEQFF. CDR3 DNA (partial): TGTGCCAGTAATCCCGGGACAGGGTCCTACAATGAG.

This clone occurred many times. The CDR3 end is not reached by the read, which stops 3 residues before it; the germline J gene fills it in. V is TRBV6-2 or TRBV6-3 and J is TRBJ2-4; D might be TRBD2 (6 bases). CDR3 length equals 14 residues. The germline V gene encodes CDR1 MNHEY and CDR2 SVGEGT. Trimming stripped 6 bases from V and 9 bases from J, with 18 bases between. The chain's CDR3 is CASSSGTVGGIQYF. The sequenced part of the CDR3 DNA is TGTGCCAGCAGCTCGGGGACGGTGGGGGGCATT.

Comments on this clone: The read terminates 3 residues ahead of where the CDR3 ends, so the germline J gene completes it. This rearrangement joins TRBV2 to TRBJ2-7; 12 nucleotides agree with TRBD1. This CDR3 spans 15 amino acids. Germline V lookup: CDR1 SNHLY, CDR2 FYNNEI. V lost 6 bases to trimming and J lost 3 bases; unmatched junction nucleotides: 6. The sequenced part of the CDR3 DNA is TGTGCCAGCAGAACCGGGACAGGGGGCTTCTACGAG. Its translation: CASRTGTGGFYE. The whole CDR3 protein reads CASRTGTGGFYEQYF.

This clone showed up many times. The read comes to an end 3 residues before the CDR3 does, leaving the germline J gene to fill in the end. The V and J genes are TRBV7-9 and TRBJ1-5, with unresolved D. Germline-derived CDR1 and CDR2 are SEHNR and FQNEAQ (reference sequence). This CDR3 has 13 residues. V gave up 3 bases and J gave up 6 bases, with 9 bases separating them. This chain's CDR3 is CASSFMPGQPQHF. The sequenced CDR3 bases are TGTGCCAGCAGCTTTATGCCAGGTCAGCCC.

Ten or more counts support this clone. The DNA ends 3 residues before the CDR3 does, and the rest of the CDR3 is filled in from the germline J gene. The V call is TRBV5-1, the J call TRBJ2-5; D tentatively reads TRBD1 or TRBD2 (6 bases each). This CDR3 is built from 14 residues. The V gene lost 4 bases and the J gene lost 5 bases, with 15 bases spanning the gap. CDR1 is SGHRS and CDR2 is YFSETQ in the germline V gene. The CDR3 bases that were read are TGCGCCAGCAGCGGAGGGGGTGTCGGGGAGACC. It codes for CASSGGGVGET. Given in full, the CDR3 is CASSGGGVGETQYF.

This clone was counted at least ten times. The read ends 3 residues shy of where the CDR3 ends; the end is completed using the germline J gene. The chain links TRBV11-2 to TRBJ2-1, with 9 positions matching TRBD2. The germline gives CDR1 SGHAT, CDR2 FQNNGV. V was clipped by 5 bases and J by 8 bases; unmatched bases: 10. This CDR3 has 15 residues. CDR3: CASSIEAGGRYEQFF. The DNA read from the CDR3 is TGTGCCAGCAGCATCGAGGCGGGAGGGCGCTATGAG.

This clone appeared many times. From the germline J gene comes the end of the CDR3, since the read stops 3 residues before it. The chain combines TRBV19 with TRBJ1-1; D is undetermined. Germline V gives CDR1 LNHDA, CDR2 SQIVND (reference sequence). With 10 bases removed from V and 7 bases from J, the gap between germline ends came to 10 bases. The CDR3 spans 10 residues. The CDR3 sequence: CATSPGEAFF. The CDR3 DNA, read in part, is TGTGCCACCAGTCCGGGTGAA.

This clone was detected ten times or more. The read gets to within 3 residues of the CDR3 end, and the germline J gene fills in the rest. The chain combines TRBV4-1 with TRBJ2-3, with D tentatively TRBD1 (5 bases). The germline V and J ends were trimmed by 1 base and 2 bases, with 10 bases remaining between them. Looked up from germline, CDR1 is MGHRA and CDR2 is YSYEKL. This CDR3 has 15 amino acids. CDR3 DNA (partial): TGCGCCAGCAGCCAAGGACAGATTGCCACAGATACG. Protein sequence: CASSQGQIATDT. The entire CDR3 reads CASSQGQIATDTQYF.

This clone has ten or more counts. The CDR3 end falls 3 residues outside the read, so it is completed with the germline J gene. This rearrangement joins TRBV19 to TRBJ2-4; 10 bases are a match to TRBD1. The CDR3 loop spans 15 amino acids. Germline V gene lookup returns CDR1 LNHDA and CDR2 SQIVND (reference sequence). With 1 base clipped from V and 6 bases from J, the junction kept 3 bases outside the gene matches. CDR3 protein: CASSIVGQGVNIQYF. The DNA read from the CDR3 is TGTGCCAGTAGTATAGTCGGACAGGGGGTAAACATT.

This clone appeared many times. The CDR3 extends 3 residues past the end of the read, so its final part is completed from the germline J gene. V and J are TRBV12-3 or TRBV12-4 and TRBJ2-1, with D perhaps matching TRBD1 (5 bases). V lost 2 bases and J lost 3, with 8 bases in between. This CDR3 has 14 residues. The CDR3 is CASSLRGSYNEQFF. CDR3 DNA (partial): TGTGCCAGCAGTTTAAGGGGCAGCTACAATGAG.

This clone was observed many times. The DNA ends 3 residues before the CDR3 does, and the rest of the CDR3 is filled in from the germline J gene. The rearrangement uses TRBV20-1 and TRBJ2-7, with 10 bases identical to TRBD2. Germline CDR1 and CDR2: DFQATT and SNEGSKA (reference sequence). The V gene end was trimmed by 0 bases and the J gene end by 3 bases; junction bases not matched to a gene: 8. The CDR3 sequence is 16 residues long. Incomplete CDR3 DNA: TGCAGTGCTAGAGATCGCCATAGCGGGAGGTTCTACGAG. Protein sequence: CSARDRHSGRFYE. The entire CDR3 reads CSARDRHSGRFYEQYF.

The sample holds many counts of this clone. Coverage ceases 3 residues before the CDR3 finishes, and the germline J gene fills in the end. The J gene is TRBJ2-5, the V gene TRBV20-1; D gene ambiguous. Germline CDR1 is DFQATT and CDR2 is SNEGSKA (reference sequence). V lost 4 bases to trimming and J lost 2 bases, with 8 bases between them. There are 12 residues in the CDR3. CDR3 in amino acids: CSAISRQETQYF. CDR3 DNA (partial): TGCAGTGCTATATCTCGGCAAGAGACC.

In its sample, this clone was seen many times. The sequenced fragment ends 3 residues before the CDR3 boundary, so the rest is inferred from the germline J gene. The chain has TRBV5-5 and TRBJ1-1; 8 bases line up with TRBD1. In germline, CDR1 is SGHKS, CDR2 YYEKEE (reference sequence). This CDR3 contains 15 residues. V was clipped by 0 bases and J by 5 bases; unmatched bases: 6. The CDR3: CASSLDIRGQTEAFF. CDR3 DNA, as far as it was read: TGTGCCAGCAGCTTGGACATCAGGGGGCAGACTGAA. The whole variable domain, filled in from reference TRBV5-5 and TRBJ1-1, reads DAGVTQSPTHLIKTRGQQVTLRCSPISGHKSVSWYQQVLGQGPQFIFQYYEKEERGRGNFPDRFSARQFPNYSSELNVNALLLGDSALYLCASSLDIRGQTEAFFGQGTRLTVV.